This T cell receptor (beta chain) came from a study of shared clonotypes between healthy human individuals. The data were produced by immunoSEQ multiplex PCR, yet TCRdb's version contains in-frame clones alone and is incomplete. The table lists 2 million to 3 million clones, roughly 93% of them singletons. V was trimmed by 5 bases and J by 4 bases, leaving 11 bases between them. This CDR3 spans 13 amino acids. Germline assignment: CDR1 KGHSH and CDR2 LQKENI. Sample: naive CD4+ T cells from PBMCs. Specified subset: CD45RA+ positively selected. V is TRBV18 and J is TRBJ2-5; TRBD1 or TRBD2 may be the D gene (5 bases each). The clonotype comes from a man aged 18 to 35 in good health. Some clones in this sample may be carry-over from other donors' samples. CDR3 sequence (DNA): TGTGCCAGCTCATCGGGACGGAGAGAGACCCAGTACTTC. Protein sequence: CASSSGRRETQYF. Full variable domain (missing parts from reference TRBV18 and TRBJ2-5): NAGVMQNPRHLVRRRGQEARLRCSPMKGHSHVYWYRQLPEEGLKFMVYLQKENIIDESGMPKERFSAEFPKEGPSILRIQQVVRGDSAAYFCASSSGRRETQYFGPGTRLLVL.